This TCR beta chain was sequenced during a study of CD4 and CD8 cells across lung adenocarcinoma regions. Donors had localized lung adenocarcinoma, a non-small cell lung cancer. This CDR3 is 14 amino acids long. Germline V gene sequence: CDR1 MNHEY, CDR2 SMNVEV (reference sequence). TCRdb analysed the PCR reads with MiXCR anew, one entry per CDR3 protein. The sample lists over 10,000 distinct CDR3 sequences; roughly 60% were seen once. V is TRBV27 and J is TRBJ2-3; D perhaps matches TRBD2 (5 bases). This TCR was sampled from a female donor with lung adenocarcinoma. The CD4 and CD8 labels of this study may be unreliable. Sequenced: CD8+ T cells from the margin of a lung tumor. The CDR3 sequence: CAGSVGGFPDTQYF. The CDR3 DNA follows: TGTGCGGGCAGTGTGGGCGGGTTCCCAGATACGCAGTATTTT.